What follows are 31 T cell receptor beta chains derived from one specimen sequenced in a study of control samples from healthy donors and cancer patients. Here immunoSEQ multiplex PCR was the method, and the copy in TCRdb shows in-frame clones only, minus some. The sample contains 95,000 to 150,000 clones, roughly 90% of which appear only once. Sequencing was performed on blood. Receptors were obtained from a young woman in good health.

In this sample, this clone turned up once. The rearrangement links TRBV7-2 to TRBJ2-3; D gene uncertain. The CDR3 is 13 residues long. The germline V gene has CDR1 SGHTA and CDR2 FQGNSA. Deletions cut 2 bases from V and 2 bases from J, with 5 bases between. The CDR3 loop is CASSLIYTDTQYF. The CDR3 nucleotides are TGTGCCAGCAGCTTAATTTACACAGATACGCAGTATTTT.

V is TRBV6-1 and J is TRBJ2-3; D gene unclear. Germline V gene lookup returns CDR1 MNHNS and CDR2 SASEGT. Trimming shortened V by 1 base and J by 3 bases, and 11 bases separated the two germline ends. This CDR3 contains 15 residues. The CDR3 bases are TGTGCCAGCAGTGAAGTTCACGGAACGACAGATACGCAGTATTTT. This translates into CASSEVHGTTDTQYF.

For the CDR3, the DNA is TGTGCCAGCCGACTAGCGGGAGTCGGGGACTACGAGCAGTACTTC. Translation: CASRLAGVGDYEQYF. The V call is TRBV28, the J call TRBJ2-7, with TRBD2 matching 12 bases. Germline-derived CDR1 and CDR2 are MDHEN and SYDVKM. Trimming at V came to 8 bases and at J to 3 bases, leaving 8 bases not matched to a gene. The CDR3 covers 15 residues.

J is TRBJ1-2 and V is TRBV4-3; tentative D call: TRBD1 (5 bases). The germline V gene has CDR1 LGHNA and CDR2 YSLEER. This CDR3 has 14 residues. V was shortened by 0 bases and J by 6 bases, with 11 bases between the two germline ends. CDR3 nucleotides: TGCGCCAGCAGCCAAGATGGGGCAGGAGATGGCTACACCTTC. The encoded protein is CASSQDGAGDGYTF.

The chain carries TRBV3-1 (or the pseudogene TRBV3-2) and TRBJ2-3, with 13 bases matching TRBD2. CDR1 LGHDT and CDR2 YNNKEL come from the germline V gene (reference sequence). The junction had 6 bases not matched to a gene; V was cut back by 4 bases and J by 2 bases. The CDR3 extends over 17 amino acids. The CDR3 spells CASSPRTSGGTTDTQYF. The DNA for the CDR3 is TGTGCCAGCAGCCCCCGGACTAGCGGGGGAACCACAGATACGCAGTATTTT.

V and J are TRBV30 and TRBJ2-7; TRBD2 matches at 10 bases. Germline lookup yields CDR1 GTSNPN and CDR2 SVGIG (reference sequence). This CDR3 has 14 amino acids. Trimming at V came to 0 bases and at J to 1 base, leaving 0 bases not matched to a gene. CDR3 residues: CAWSVSGRSYEQYF. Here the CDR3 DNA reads TGTGCCTGGAGTGTTAGCGGGAGGTCCTACGAGCAGTACTTC.

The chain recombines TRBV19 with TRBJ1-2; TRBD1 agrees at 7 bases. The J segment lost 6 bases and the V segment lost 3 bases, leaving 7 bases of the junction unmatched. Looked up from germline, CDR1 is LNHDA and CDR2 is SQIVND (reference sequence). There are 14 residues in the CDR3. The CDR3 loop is CASSIKGAQHGYTF. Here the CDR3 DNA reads TGTGCCAGTAGTATTAAGGGGGCGCAACATGGCTACACCTTC.

CDR3 bases: TGTGCCAGCACTCCTTCCCGGAGCCTACCCCGCGGACATGGCTACACCTTC. Translation: CASTPSRSLPRGHGYTF. The V call is TRBV27, the J call TRBJ1-2; D is ambiguous. V was cut by 7 bases and J by 6 bases, with 27 bases left in between. CDR1 MNHEY and CDR2 SMNVEV come from the germline V gene (reference sequence). The CDR3 has 17 amino acids.

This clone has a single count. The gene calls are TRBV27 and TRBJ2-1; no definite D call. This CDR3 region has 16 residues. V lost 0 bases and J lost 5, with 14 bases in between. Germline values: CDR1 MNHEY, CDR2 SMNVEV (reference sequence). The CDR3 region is CASSLSIVAFNNEQFF. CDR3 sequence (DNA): TGTGCCAGCAGTTTATCGATCGTAGCATTCAACAATGAGCAGTTCTTC.

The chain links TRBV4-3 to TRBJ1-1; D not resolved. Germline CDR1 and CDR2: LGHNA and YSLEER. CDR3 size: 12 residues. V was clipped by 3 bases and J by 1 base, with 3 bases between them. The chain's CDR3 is CASSHRNTEAFF. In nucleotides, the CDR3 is TGCGCCAGCAGCCACAGGAACACTGAAGCTTTCTTT.

CDR3 in DNA: TGTGCCAGCAGTTTAAATGGACGAGGGGGCCGGAATGGCTACACCTTC. Protein product: CASSLNGRGGRNGYTF. The chain has TRBV28 and TRBJ1-2; 7 bases line up with TRBD1. CDR3 length equals 16 residues. The ends lost 2 bases at V and 6 bases at J; junction bases unmatched: 12. CDR1 is MDHEN and CDR2 is SYDVKM in the germline V gene.

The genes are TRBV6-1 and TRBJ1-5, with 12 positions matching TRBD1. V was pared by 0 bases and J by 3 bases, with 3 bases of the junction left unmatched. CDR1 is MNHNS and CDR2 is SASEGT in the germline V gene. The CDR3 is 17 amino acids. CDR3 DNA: TGTGCCAGCAGTGAAGCTGGGGGACAGGGGGCCAATCAGCCCCAGCATTTT. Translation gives CASSEAGGQGANQPQHF.

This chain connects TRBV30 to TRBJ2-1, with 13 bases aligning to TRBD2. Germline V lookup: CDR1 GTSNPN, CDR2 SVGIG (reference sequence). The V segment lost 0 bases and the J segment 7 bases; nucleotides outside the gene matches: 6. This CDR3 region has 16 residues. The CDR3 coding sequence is TGTGCCTGGAGTGTAGGGTGGACTAGCGGGAGAAATGAGCAGTTCTTC. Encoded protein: CAWSVGWTSGRNEQFF.

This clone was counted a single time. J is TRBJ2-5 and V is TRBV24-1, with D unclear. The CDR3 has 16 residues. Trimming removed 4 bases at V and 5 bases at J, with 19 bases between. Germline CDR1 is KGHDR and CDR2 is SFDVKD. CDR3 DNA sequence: TGTGCCACCAGTGACCCCACGGCTCCGGCGACGGAGACCCAGTACTTC. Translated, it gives CATSDPTAPATETQYF.

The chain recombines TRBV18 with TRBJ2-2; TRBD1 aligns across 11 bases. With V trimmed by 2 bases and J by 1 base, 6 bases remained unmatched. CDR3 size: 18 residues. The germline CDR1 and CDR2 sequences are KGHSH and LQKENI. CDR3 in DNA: TGTGCCAGCTCACCAGGACAGGGGGCGCTTCGGAACACCGGGGAGCTGTTTTTT. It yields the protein CASSPGQGALRNTGELFF.

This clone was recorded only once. The CDR3: CASSPDRTSGNTIYF. The CDR3 DNA reads as TGTGCCAGCAGCCCGGACCGAACCTCTGGAAACACCATATATTTT. The chain employs TRBV7-9 and TRBJ1-3; D uncertain. Looked up from germline, CDR1 is SEHNR and CDR2 is FQNEAQ (reference sequence). The CDR3 sequence is 15 residues long. V was pared by 5 bases and J by 0 bases, with 11 bases between.

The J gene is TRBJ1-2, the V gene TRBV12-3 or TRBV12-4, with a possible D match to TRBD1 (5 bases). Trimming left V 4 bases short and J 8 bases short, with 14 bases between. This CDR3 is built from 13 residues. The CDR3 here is CASSYGQGGGYTF. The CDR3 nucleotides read TGTGCCAGCAGTTACGGGCAGGGCGGAGGCTACACCTTC.

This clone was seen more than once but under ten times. This CDR3 is CASSPGQGGQPQHF. The CDR3 DNA sequence: TGTGCCAGCAGCCCGGGACAGGGAGGGCAGCCCCAGCATTTT. The chain carries TRBV28 and TRBJ1-5; 9 bases match TRBD1. Germline CDR1 is MDHEN and CDR2 is SYDVKM. Trimming took 6 bases from V and 7 from J; bases not matched to a gene: 7. CDR3 size: 14 residues.

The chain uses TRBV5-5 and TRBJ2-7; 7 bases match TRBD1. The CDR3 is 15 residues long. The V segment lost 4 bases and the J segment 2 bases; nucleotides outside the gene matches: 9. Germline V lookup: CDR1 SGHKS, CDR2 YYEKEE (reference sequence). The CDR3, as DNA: TGTGCCAGCAGCCGAGGGACAGTCGAGACCTACGAGCAGTACTTC. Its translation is CASSRGTVETYEQYF.

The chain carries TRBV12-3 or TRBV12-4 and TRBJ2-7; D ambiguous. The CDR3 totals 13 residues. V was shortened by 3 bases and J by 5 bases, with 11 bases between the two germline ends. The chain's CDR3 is CASSLGSSHEQYF. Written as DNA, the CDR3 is TGTGCCAGCAGTTTGGGCAGTAGTCACGAGCAGTACTTC.

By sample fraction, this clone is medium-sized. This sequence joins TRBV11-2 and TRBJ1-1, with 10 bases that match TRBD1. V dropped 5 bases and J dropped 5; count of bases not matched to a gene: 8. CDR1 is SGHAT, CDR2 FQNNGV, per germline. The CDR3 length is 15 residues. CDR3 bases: TGTGCCAGCAGCGAGACAGGGGGCGATCTTACTGAAGCTTTCTTT. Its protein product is CASSETGGDLTEAFF.

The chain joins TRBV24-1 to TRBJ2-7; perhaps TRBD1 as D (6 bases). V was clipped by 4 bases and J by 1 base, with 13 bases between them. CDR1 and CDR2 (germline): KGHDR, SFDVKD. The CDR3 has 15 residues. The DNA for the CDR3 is TGTGCCACCAGTGAAGGACAGAGCGCATCCTACGAGCAGTACTTC. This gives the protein CATSEGQSASYEQYF.

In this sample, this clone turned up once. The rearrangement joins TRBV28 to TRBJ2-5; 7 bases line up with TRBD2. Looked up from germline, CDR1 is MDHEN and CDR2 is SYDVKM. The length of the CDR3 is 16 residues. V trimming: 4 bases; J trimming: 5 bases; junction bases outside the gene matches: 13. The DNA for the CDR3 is TGTGCCAGCAGTTGGACTAGTCGGGGCCTCCGGGAGACCCAGTACTTC. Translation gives CASSWTSRGLRETQYF.

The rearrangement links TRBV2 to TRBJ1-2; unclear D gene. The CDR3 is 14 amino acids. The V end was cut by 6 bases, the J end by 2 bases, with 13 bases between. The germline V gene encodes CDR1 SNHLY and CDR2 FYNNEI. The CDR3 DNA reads TGTGCCAGCAGCCCGACGACTGTGAACTATGGCTACACCTTC. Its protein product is CASSPTTVNYGYTF.

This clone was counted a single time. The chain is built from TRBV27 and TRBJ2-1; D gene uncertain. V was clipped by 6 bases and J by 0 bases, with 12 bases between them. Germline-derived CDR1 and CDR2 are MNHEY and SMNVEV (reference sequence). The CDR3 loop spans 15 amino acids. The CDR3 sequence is CASRLGYLSYNEQFF. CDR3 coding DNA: TGTGCCAGCAGGCTAGGGTACCTCTCCTACAATGAGCAGTTCTTC.

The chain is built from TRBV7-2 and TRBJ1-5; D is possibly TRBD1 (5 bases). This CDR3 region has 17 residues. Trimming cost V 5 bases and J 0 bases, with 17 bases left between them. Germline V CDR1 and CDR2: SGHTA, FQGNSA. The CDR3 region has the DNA TGTGCCAGCAGCCCCACGGAGGGGCACGATAGCAATCAGCCCCAGCATTTT. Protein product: CASSPTEGHDSNQPQHF.

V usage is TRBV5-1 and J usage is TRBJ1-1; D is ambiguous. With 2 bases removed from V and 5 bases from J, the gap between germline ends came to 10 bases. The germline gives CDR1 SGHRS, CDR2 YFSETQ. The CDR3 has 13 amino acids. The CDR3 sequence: CASSFALGTEAFF. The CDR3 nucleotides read TGCGCCAGCAGCTTCGCGCTTGGGACTGAAGCTTTCTTT.

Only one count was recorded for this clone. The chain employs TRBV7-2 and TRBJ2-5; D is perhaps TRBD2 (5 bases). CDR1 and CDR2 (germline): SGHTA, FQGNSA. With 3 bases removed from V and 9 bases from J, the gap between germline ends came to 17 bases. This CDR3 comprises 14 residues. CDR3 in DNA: TGTGCCAGCAGCTTGGGCGACTACCTTCAAGCCCAGTACTTC. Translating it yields CASSLGDYLQAQYF. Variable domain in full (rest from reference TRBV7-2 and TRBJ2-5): GAGVSQSPSNKVTEKGKDVELRCDPISGHTALYWYRQSLGQGLEFLIYFQGNSAPDKSGLPSDRFSAERTGGSVSTLTIQRTQQEDSAVYLCASSLGDYLQAQYFGPGTRLLVL.

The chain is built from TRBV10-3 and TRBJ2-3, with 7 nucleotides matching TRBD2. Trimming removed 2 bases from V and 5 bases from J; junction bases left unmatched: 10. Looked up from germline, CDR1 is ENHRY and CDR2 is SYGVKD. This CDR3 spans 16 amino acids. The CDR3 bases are TGTGCCATCAGTGAGAATGGCGGGAGCCTGGGAGATACGCAGTATTTT. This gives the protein CAISENGGSLGDTQYF.

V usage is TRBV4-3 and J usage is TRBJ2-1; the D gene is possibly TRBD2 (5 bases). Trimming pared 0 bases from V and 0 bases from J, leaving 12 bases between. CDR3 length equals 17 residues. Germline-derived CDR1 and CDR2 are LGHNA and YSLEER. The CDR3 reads CASSQDYSVSSYNEQFF. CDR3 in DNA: TGCGCCAGCAGCCAAGACTATAGCGTAAGCTCCTACAATGAGCAGTTCTTC.

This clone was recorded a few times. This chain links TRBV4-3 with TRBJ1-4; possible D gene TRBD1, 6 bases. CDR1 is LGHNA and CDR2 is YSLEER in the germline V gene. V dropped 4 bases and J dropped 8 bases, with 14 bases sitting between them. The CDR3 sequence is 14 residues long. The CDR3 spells CASSPTGPGEKLFF. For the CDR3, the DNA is TGCGCCAGCAGCCCGACAGGTCCGGGAGAAAAACTGTTTTTT.